This TCR beta chain was found in a study of blood T cell repertoires in COVID-19. The germline V and J ends were trimmed by 4 bases and 6 bases, with 26 bases remaining between them. The CDR3 spans 17 residues. The germline V gene encodes CDR1 SGHDT and CDR2 YYEEEE. This clone was observed a few times. Clones were sequenced by immunoSEQ multiplex PCR, and TCRdb holds only the in-frame ones, with some missing. This sample has about 51,000 clones, with about 86% found just once. The sample taken for sequencing was peripheral blood. The receptor's source is an elderly man with active COVID-19. This rearrangement joins TRBV5-6 to TRBJ2-7; possible D gene TRBD1, 6 bases. The CDR3 is CASSLGASAGVVVEQYF. Here the CDR3 DNA reads TGTGCCAGCAGCCTAGGAGCGTCGGCAGGGGTAGTAGTCGAGCAGTACTTC.